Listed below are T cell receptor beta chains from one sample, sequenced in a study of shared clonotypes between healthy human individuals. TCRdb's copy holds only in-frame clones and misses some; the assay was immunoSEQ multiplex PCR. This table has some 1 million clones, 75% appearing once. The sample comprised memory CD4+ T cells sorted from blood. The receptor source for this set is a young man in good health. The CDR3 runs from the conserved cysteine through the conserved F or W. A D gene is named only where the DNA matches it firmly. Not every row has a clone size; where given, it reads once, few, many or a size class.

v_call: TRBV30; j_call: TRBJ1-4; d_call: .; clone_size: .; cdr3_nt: TGTGCCTGGAGTGTGGGCAGGCCGAAACTGTTTTTT; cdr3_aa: CAWSVGRPKLFF
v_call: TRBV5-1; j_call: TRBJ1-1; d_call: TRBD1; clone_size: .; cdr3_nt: TGCGCCAGCAGGGGCGGCACAGGGGCCACTGAAGCTTTCTTT; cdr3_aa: CASRGGTGATEAFF
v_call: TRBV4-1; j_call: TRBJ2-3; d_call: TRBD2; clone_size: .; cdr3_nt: TGCGCCAGCAGCCAAGGTGCGGCGGGGGGAATCACAGATACGCAGTATTTT; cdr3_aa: CASSQGAAGGITDTQYF
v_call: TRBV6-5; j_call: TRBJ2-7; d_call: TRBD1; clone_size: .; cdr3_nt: TGTGCCAGCAGTTCCGACAGGGGAACCTACGAGCAGTACTTC; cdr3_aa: CASSSDRGTYEQYF
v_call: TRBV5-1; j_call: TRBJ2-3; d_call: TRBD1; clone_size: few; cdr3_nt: TGCGCCAGCAGCGCGACAGGGGTCGGAGATACGCAGTATTTT; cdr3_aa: CASSATGVGDTQYF
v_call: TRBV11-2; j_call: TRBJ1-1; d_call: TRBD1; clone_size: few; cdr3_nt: TGTGCCAGCAGCTTTACAGGGGGGAACACTGAAGCTTTCTTT; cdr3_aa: CASSFTGGNTEAFF
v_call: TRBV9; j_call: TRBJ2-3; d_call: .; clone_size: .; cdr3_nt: TGTGCCAGCAGCGTAGGGCTACAGGGATTCACAGATACGCAGTATTTT; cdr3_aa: CASSVGLQGFTDTQYF
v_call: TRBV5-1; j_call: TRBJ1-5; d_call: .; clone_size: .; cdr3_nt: TGCGCCAGCAGCTCGGGACAATTCAATCAGCCCCAGCATTTT; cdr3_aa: CASSSGQFNQPQHF
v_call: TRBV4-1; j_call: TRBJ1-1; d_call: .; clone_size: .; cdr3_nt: TGCGCCAGCAGCCACTTAAATGCCGCGGGGAGAGCTTTCTTT; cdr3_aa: CASSHLNAAGRAFF
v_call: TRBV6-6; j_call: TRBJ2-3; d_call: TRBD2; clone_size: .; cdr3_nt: TGTGCCAGCAGGAGCGGGGAAGCATCTCCACAGTATTTT; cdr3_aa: CASRSGEASPQYF
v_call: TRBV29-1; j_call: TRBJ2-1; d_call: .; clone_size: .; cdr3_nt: TGCAGCGCCGTGGGGGGCTCCTACAATGAGCAGTTCTTC; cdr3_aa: CSAVGGSYNEQFF
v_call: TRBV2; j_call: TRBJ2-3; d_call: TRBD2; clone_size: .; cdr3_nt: TGTGCCAGCAGTGGAAGGCGACTAGCGTCAGATACGCAGTATTTT; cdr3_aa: CASSGRRLASDTQYF
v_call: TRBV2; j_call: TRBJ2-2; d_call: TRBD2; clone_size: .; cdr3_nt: TGTGCCAGCAGTGGACTAGCGGGCCTTAACACCGGGGAGCTGTTTTTT; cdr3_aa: CASSGLAGLNTGELFF
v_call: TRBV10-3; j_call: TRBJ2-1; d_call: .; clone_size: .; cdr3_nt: TGTGCCATCAGGGCAACAGGATATGAGCAGTTCTTC; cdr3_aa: CAIRATGYEQFF
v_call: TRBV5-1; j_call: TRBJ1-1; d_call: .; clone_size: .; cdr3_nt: TGCGCCAGCAGCTTGGCCCCAGTAAACACTGAAGCTTTCTTT; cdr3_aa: CASSLAPVNTEAFF
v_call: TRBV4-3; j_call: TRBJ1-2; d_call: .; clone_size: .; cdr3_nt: TGCGCCAGCAGCCAAGCGGTCTTGAGCTATGGCTACACCTTC; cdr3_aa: CASSQAVLSYGYTF
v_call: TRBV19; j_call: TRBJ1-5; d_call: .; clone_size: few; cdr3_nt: TGTGCCAGTAGTCTAGGGGGATTTGGCAATCAGCCCCAGCATTTT; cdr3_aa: CASSLGGFGNQPQHF
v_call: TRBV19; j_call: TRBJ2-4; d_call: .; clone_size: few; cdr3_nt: TGTGCCAGTAGTATAGTAGGGCTAGCCAAAAACATTCAGTACTTC; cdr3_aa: CASSIVGLAKNIQYF
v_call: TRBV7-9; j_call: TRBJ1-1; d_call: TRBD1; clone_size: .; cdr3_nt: TGTGCCAGCCGCGACGACAGGGGGTCTTCTGAAGCTTTCTTT; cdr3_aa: CASRDDRGSSEAFF
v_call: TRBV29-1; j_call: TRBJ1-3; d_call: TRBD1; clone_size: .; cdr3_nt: TGCAGCGCCGGACAGGGGTTTGGAAACACCATATATTTT; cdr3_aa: CSAGQGFGNTIYF
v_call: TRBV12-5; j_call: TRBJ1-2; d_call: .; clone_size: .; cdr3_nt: TGTGCTAGTGGTTTGGTACTTTGGGGGAGACCGATCTATGGCTACACCTTC; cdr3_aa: CASGLVLWGRPIYGYTF
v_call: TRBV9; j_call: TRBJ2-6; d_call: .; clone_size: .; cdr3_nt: TGTGCCAGCAGCGTAAGGGGATCGGCTGGGGCCAACGTCCTGACTTTC; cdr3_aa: CASSVRGSAGANVLTF
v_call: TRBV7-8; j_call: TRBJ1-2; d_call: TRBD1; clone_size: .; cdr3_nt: TGTGCCAGCAGCTTAAGGGACAGGGATGGCTACACCTTC; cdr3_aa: CASSLRDRDGYTF
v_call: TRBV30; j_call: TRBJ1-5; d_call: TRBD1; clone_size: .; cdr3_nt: TGTGCCTGGAGTGGGGGACAGATCAATCAGCCCCAGCATTTT; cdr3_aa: CAWSGGQINQPQHF
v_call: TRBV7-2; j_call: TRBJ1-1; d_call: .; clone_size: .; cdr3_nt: TGTGCCAGCAGCCCAGCAGGAGTACATAGAGCTTTCTTT; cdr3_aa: CASSPAGVHRAFF
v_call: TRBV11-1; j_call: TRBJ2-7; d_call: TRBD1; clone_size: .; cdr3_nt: TGTGCCAGCAGACGACAGGGCTCCTACGAGCAGTACTTC; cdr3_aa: CASRRQGSYEQYF
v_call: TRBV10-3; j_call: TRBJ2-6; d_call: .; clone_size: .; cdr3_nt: TGTGCCATCAGTGATACGGGCAGCTCGAACGCTCTGGCCGGGGCCAACGTCCTGACTTTC; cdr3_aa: CAISDTGSSNALAGANVLTF
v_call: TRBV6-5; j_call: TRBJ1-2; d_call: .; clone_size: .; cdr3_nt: TGTGCCAGCAGTTATGCGTGGATCGGGGATGGCTACACCTTC; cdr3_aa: CASSYAWIGDGYTF
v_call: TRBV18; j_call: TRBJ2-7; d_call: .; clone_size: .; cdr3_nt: TGTGCCAGCTCACCACCGTGGGGGCTCTCCTCCTACGAGCAGTACTTC; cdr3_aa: CASSPPWGLSSYEQYF
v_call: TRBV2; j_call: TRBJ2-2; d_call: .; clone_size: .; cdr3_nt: TGTGCCAGCAAGGCAGGGTTCCCCCCCGGGGAGCTGTTTTTT; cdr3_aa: CASKAGFPPGELFF
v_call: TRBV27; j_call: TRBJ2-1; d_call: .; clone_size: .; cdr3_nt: TGTGCCAGCAGTTTATCCGGGACAAACTCCTACAATGAGCAGTTCTTC; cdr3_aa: CASSLSGTNSYNEQFF
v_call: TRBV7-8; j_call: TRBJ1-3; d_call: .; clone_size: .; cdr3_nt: TGTGCCAGCAGCTTAGATTGGTATAGCTCTGGAAACACCATATATTTT; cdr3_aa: CASSLDWYSSGNTIYF
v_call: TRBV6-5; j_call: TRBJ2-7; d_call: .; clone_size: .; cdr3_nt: TGTGCCAGCAGAACGCAGGGGAGAGCCTACGAGCAGTACTTC; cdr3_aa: CASRTQGRAYEQYF
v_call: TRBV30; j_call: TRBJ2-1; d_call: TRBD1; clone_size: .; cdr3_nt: TGTGCCTCCGGACAGGGGGGATACAATGAGCAGTTCTTC; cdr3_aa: CASGQGGYNEQFF
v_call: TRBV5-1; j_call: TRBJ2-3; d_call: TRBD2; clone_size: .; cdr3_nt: TGCGCCAGCAGCCCACATAGCGGGAGGGCCGCGGATACGCAGTATTTT; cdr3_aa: CASSPHSGRAADTQYF
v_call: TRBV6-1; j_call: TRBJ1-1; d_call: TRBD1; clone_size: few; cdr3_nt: TGTGCCAGCAGGGGGACAGGTCGAAAAGCTTTCTTT; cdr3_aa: CASRGTGRKAFF
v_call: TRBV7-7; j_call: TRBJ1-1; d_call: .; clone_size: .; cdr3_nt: TGTGCTAGCAGCTCCCAGGGCGCGGACACTGAAGCTTTCTTT; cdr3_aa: CASSSQGADTEAFF
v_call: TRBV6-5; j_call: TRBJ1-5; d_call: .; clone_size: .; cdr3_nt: TGTGCCAGCAGTCGTCAAGACAGGTCCAATCAGCCCCAGCATTTT; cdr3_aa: CASSRQDRSNQPQHF
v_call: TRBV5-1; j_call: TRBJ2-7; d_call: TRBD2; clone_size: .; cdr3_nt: TGCGCCAGCAGCTCCCCCCCGGGAGGGCGTCCTGTCTACGAGCAGTACTTC; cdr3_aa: CASSSPPGGRPVYEQYF
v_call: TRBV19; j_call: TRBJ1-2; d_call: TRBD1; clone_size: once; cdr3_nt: TGTGCCAGTAGTATACCCCGGACAGGGAAAGATGGCTACACCTTC; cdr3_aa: CASSIPRTGKDGYTF
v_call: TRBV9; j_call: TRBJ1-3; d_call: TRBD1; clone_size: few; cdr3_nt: TGTGCCAGCAGCGCATCGACAGGGACAGGAAACACCATATATTTT; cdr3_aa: CASSASTGTGNTIYF
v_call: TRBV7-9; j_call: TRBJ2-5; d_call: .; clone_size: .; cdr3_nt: TGTGCCAGCAGCCCGACGGACATGTGGCAGACCCAGTACTTC; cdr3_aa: CASSPTDMWQTQYF
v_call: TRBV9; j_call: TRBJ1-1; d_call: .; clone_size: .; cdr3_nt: TGTGCCAGCAGCGTACAGGGAACTGAAGCTTTCTTT; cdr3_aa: CASSVQGTEAFF
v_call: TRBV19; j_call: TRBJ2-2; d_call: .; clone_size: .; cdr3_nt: TGTGCCAGTAGTATAACAAGGGTTAACACCGGGGAGCTGTTTTTT; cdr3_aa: CASSITRVNTGELFF
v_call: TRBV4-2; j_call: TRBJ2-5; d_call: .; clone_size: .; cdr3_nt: TGTGCCAGCAGCCAAGATAGGGAGACCCAGTACTTC; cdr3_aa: CASSQDRETQYF